This TCR beta chain derives from a study of long-term antiretroviral therapy in people with HIV. Study results and caveats: Among HIV repertoires, CDR3 length ranges were narrower than those of controls.

The CDR3 has 17 residues. Germline V CDR1 and CDR2: MDHEN, SYDVKM. Trimming cost V 1 base and J 0 bases, with 15 bases left between them. Before DNA extraction, about 0.85-10 million cryopreserved PBMC were held in the samples. With respect to this clone: Antigen: not known.

With survey level as its setting, the immunoSEQ assay was v3.0. Some clones are missing from TCRdb's copy, which holds only in-frame ones; the method was immunoSEQ multiplex PCR. The repertoire has approximately 11,000 clones, about 80% of them found once; the top ten carry under 20%. The sequence came from a young man with HIV. Material: unsorted PBMCs, obtained at the start of antiretroviral therapy, before treatment. The genes are TRBV28 and TRBJ1-2; D possibly corresponds to TRBD1 (5 bases). The CDR3 sequence is CASSLSSPGLANYGYTF. The CDR3 coding sequence is TGTGCCAGCAGTTTATCTTCCCCGGGACTAGCTAACTATGGCTACACCTTC.